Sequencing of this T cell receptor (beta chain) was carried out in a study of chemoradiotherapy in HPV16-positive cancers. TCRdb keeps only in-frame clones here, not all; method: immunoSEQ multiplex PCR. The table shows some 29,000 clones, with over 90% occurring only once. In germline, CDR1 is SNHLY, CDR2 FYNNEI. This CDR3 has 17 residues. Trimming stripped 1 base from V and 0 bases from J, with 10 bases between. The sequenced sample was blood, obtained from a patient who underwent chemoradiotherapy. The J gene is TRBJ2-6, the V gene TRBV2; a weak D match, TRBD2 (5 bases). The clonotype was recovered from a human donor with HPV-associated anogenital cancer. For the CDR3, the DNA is TGTGCCAGCAGTGAAGGGGAGTGGGTCTCTGGGGCCAACGTCCTGACTTTC. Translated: CASSEGEWVSGANVLTF.